This TCR beta chain was captured by sequencing in a study of blood T cell repertoires in COVID-19. Across the whole study: PBMCs, B-cell-depleted T cells, or T cells provided the cDNA or gDNA that made up the material.

In germline, CDR1 is SGHDT, CDR2 YYEEEE. V was clipped by 4 bases and J by 2 bases, with 13 bases between them. This CDR3 has 14 residues. Clones were sequenced by immunoSEQ multiplex PCR, and TCRdb holds only the in-frame ones, with some missing. The sample has hundreds of thousands of clones; approximately 82% are singletons. This receptor was taken from a woman aged 50 to 60 with acute or convalescent COVID-19. This rearrangement joins TRBV5-6 to TRBJ2-7; TRBD2 might be the D (6 bases). Sequences were obtained from peripheral blood. CDR3 DNA sequence: TGTGCCAGCAGCCGCGGAGGGGAACCCTACGAGCAGTACTTC. Protein product: CASSRGGEPYEQYF.